Below are 19 T cell receptor beta chains sequenced from a single sample in a study of cytomegalovirus exposure and HLA in healthy donors. The assay was immunoSEQ multiplex PCR, and TCRdb's table has in-frame clones only and misses some. The sample holds 100,000 to 120,000 clones; 95% are singletons and the top ten take 0.67%. The sequenced sample consisted of PBMCs. Every receptor here comes from a woman between 18 and 30 years old in good health and CMV-seronegative.

V and J are TRBV6-5 and TRBJ2-7, with 12 positions matching TRBD2. The junction had 2 bases not matched to a gene; V was cut back by 6 bases and J by 2 bases. Germline V CDR1 and CDR2: MNHEY, SVGAGI. The CDR3 is 14 residues long. This chain's CDR3 is CASRLAGGTYEQYF. DNA of the CDR3: TGTGCCAGCAGACTAGCGGGGGGTACCTACGAGCAGTACTTC.

The chain carries TRBV5-1 and TRBJ2-7; D is possibly TRBD1 (6 bases). The length of the CDR3 is 14 residues. V lost 0 bases and J lost 1, with 8 bases in between. Germline V CDR1 and CDR2: SGHRS, YFSETQ. The CDR3 reads CASSLGTDSYEQYF. DNA for the CDR3: TGCGCCAGCAGCTTGGGGACAGATTCCTACGAGCAGTACTTC.

V usage is TRBV9 and J usage is TRBJ2-3, with TRBD2 matching over 12 bases. CDR1 is SGDLS and CDR2 is YYNGEE in the germline V gene. Unmatched junction bases numbered 4, after V lost 3 bases and J lost 2 bases. The CDR3 is 16 amino acids. The CDR3 is CASSATSGGPTDTQYF. The CDR3 DNA is TGTGCCAGCAGCGCCACTAGCGGGGGGCCCACAGATACGCAGTATTTT.

The rearrangement uses TRBV7-9 and TRBJ1-5; TRBD1 agrees at 9 bases. The CDR3 is 13 residues long. Germline V gene lookup returns CDR1 SEHNR and CDR2 FQNEAQ (reference sequence). The junction had 2 bases not matched to a gene; V was cut back by 4 bases and J by 7 bases. CDR3 sequence reads: CASSWTGEQPQHF. The DNA for the CDR3 is TGTGCCAGCAGCTGGACAGGGGAACAGCCCCAGCATTTT. The entire variable domain, with the rest obtained from reference TRBV7-9 and TRBJ1-5, is as follows: DTGVSQNPRHKITKRGQNVTFRCDPISEHNRLYWYRQTLGQGPEFLTYFQNEAQLEKSRLLSDRFSAERPKGSFSTLEIQRTEQGDSAMYLCASSWTGEQPQHFGDGTRLSIL.

V gene TRBV18 combines with J gene TRBJ1-5; TRBD1 is a possible D gene (6 bases). The CDR3 loop spans 15 amino acids. The V end lost 3 bases, the J end lost 9 bases, and 18 bases lay between the germline ends. Germline V gives CDR1 KGHSH, CDR2 LQKENI. The DNA for the CDR3 is TGTGCCAGCTCACCTCGAGAAACAGGGAGCGGGCCCCAGCATTTT. Protein sequence: CASSPRETGSGPQHF. The full variable domain, completed using reference TRBV18 and TRBJ1-5, is NAGVMQNPRHLVRRRGQEARLRCSPMKGHSHVYWYRQLPEEGLKFMVYLQKENIIDESGMPKERFSAEFPKEGPSILRIQQVVRGDSAAYFCASSPRETGSGPQHFGDGTRLSIL.

The CDR3 coding sequence is TGTGCCAGCAGCCACACGGTGGGAGGAAACTATGGCTACACCTTC. Its protein product is CASSHTVGGNYGYTF. The chain combines TRBV6-5 with TRBJ1-2, with no clear D. This CDR3 has 15 residues. The germline gives CDR1 MNHEY, CDR2 SVGAGI. Trimming took off 6 bases at V and 2 bases at J, with 16 bases between the two ends.

In its sample, this clone was seen once. This sequence joins TRBV27 and TRBJ2-5; the match to TRBD2 covers 10 bases. CDR1 is MNHEY and CDR2 is SMNVEV in the germline V gene (reference sequence). V was clipped by 6 bases and J by 3 bases; unmatched bases: 7. The CDR3 is 15 amino acids. CDR3 nucleotide sequence: TGTGCCAGCAGAAAGCGGGGGGGCCATGAAGAGACCCAGTACTTC. Its translation is CASRKRGGHEETQYF.

The chain carries TRBV6-5 and TRBJ2-1, with TRBD2 identical over 8 bases. The CDR3 consists of 16 residues. The ends lost 1 base at V and 7 bases at J; junction bases unmatched: 9. CDR1 and CDR2 (germline): MNHEY, SVGAGI. The CDR3 region is CASSYFHGTRPNEQFF. The CDR3 region has the DNA TGTGCCAGCAGTTACTTCCACGGGACTAGACCTAATGAGCAGTTCTTC.

The chain uses TRBV2 and TRBJ2-5; 11 bases match TRBD2. TRBJ2-7 matches the DNA end more closely, so the J call is doubtful. The CDR3 sequence is 15 residues long. Germline loops: CDR1 SNHLY, CDR2 FYNNEI. The CDR3 DNA sequence: TGTGCCAGCAGCCCGCTTAGCGGGGGGGACTACGAGCAGTACTTC. Residues: CASSPLSGGDYEQYF.

The rearrangement links TRBV10-3 to TRBJ1-6; D ambiguous. CDR3 length: 13 residues. CDR1 is ENHRY, CDR2 SYGVKD, per germline. Trimming stripped 0 bases from V and 7 bases from J, with 4 bases between. The CDR3 nucleotides read TGTGCCATCAGTGAGTCGACAAATTCACCCCTCCACTTT. Its translation: CAISESTNSPLHF.

The chain is built from TRBV11-3 and TRBJ2-1, with 8 bases identical to TRBD1. V lost 3 bases and J lost 5; bases outside the gene matches: 6. The length of the CDR3 is 15 residues. The V gene's germline CDR1 is SGHNT and CDR2 YENEEA. This CDR3 is CASSFGPGGNNEQFF. The DNA for the CDR3 is TGTGCCAGCAGCTTTGGGCCAGGGGGCAACAATGAGCAGTTCTTC.

The chain is built from TRBV2 and TRBJ1-3; unclear D gene. The CDR3 spans 13 residues. Deletions cut 7 bases from V and 0 bases from J, with 7 bases between. CDR1 is SNHLY, CDR2 FYNNEI, per germline. The CDR3 region is CASTRDSGNTIYF. CDR3 in DNA: TGTGCCAGCACTCGGGACTCTGGAAACACCATATATTTT.

The rearrangement uses TRBV15 and TRBJ1-1; TRBD1 matches at 7 bases. CDR3 length equals 15 residues. The V and J ends lost 0 bases and 3 bases, in that order; junction bases with no gene match: 4. Germline CDR1 is LNHNV and CDR2 is YYDKDF (reference sequence). The chain's CDR3 is CATSRDVTGYTEAFF. In DNA, the CDR3 is TGTGCCACCAGCAGAGATGTGACAGGGTACACTGAAGCTTTCTTT.

This chain connects TRBV4-1 to TRBJ2-5; D gene ambiguous. V was clipped by 0 bases and J by 5 bases, with 10 bases between them. From germline, CDR1 is MGHRA and CDR2 YSYEKL. CDR3 length equals 14 residues. DNA of the CDR3: TGCGCCAGCAGCCAAGAAACCGAGATGGAGACCCAGTACTTC. It is translated as CASSQETEMETQYF.

The chain carries TRBV6-4 and TRBJ1-1; possibly TRBD1 for D (6 bases). Looked up from germline, CDR1 is MRHNA and CDR2 is SNTAGT. CDR3 size: 16 residues. With 3 bases removed from V and 0 bases from J, the gap between germline ends came to 14 bases. CDR3 bases: TGTGCCAGCAGTGAGGACAGCTCGTCTATGAACACTGAAGCTTTCTTT. This sequence encodes CASSEDSSSMNTEAFF.

The chain links TRBV11-2 to TRBJ1-1, with D possibly TRBD1 on 6 matching bases. The CDR3 totals 14 residues. The V gene's germline CDR1 is SGHAT and CDR2 FQNNGV. V lost 0 bases to trimming and J lost 9 bases, with 14 bases between them. CDR3 nucleotide sequence: TGTGCCAGCAGCTTAGATCTGGCCAGGGGCAAAGCTTTCTTT. Protein sequence: CASSLDLARGKAFF.

This chain joins TRBV5-1 and TRBJ2-5; 14 positions agree with TRBD2. J lost 1 base, V lost 4 bases, and 9 bases had no gene match. CDR3 length equals 18 residues. The germline gives CDR1 SGHRS, CDR2 YFSETQ. The CDR3 loop reads CASSLGTSGGAPQETQYF. CDR3 nucleotides: TGCGCCAGCAGCCTAGGGACTAGCGGGGGCGCGCCCCAAGAGACCCAGTACTTC. Full variable domain (outside the CDR3, taken from reference TRBV5-1 and TRBJ2-5): KAGVTQTPRYLIKTRGQQVTLSCSPISGHRSVSWYQQTPGQGLQFLFEYFSETQRNKGNFPGRFSGRQFSNSRSEMNVSTLELGDSALYLCASSLGTSGGAPQETQYFGPGTRLLVL.

V gene TRBV5-4 combines with J gene TRBJ2-1, with 8 bases fitting TRBD2. The germline gives CDR1 SGHNT, CDR2 YYREEE (reference sequence). This CDR3 has 14 residues. V dropped 0 bases and J dropped 7; count of bases not matched to a gene: 3. The CDR3 DNA is TGTGCCAGCAGCTTGGGGGGACTAGAAAATGAGCAGTTCTTC. Protein product: CASSLGGLENEQFF. The complete variable domain, with remaining parts taken from reference TRBV5-4 and TRBJ2-1, reads ETGVTQSPTHLIKTRGQQVTLRCSSQSGHNTVSWYQQALGQGPQFIFQYYREEENGRGNFPPRFSGLQFPNYSSELNVNALELDDSALYLCASSLGGLENEQFFGPGTRLTVL.

The rearrangement joins TRBV18 to TRBJ2-1; no clear D gene. Germline V CDR1 and CDR2: KGHSH, LQKENI. The V and J ends lost 4 bases and 5 bases respectively, with 6 bases between them. This CDR3 is 12 amino acids long. In DNA, the CDR3 is TGTGCCAGCTCACGTGAGAACAATGAGCAGTTCTTC. This sequence encodes CASSRENNEQFF.